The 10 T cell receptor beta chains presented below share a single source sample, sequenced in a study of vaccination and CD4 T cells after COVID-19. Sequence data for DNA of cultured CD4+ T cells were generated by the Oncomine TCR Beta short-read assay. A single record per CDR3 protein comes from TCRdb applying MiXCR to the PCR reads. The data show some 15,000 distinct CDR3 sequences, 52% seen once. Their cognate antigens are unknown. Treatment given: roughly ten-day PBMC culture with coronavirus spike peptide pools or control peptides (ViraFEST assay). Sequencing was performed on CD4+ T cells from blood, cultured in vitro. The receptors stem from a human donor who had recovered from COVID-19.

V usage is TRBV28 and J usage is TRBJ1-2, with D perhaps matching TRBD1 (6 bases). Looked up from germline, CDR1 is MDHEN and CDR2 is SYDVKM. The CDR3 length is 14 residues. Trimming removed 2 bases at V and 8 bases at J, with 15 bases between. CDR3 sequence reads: CASSLIWGAGGYTF. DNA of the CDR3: TGTGCCAGCAGTTTAATCTGGGGGGCTGGGGGCTACACCTTC.

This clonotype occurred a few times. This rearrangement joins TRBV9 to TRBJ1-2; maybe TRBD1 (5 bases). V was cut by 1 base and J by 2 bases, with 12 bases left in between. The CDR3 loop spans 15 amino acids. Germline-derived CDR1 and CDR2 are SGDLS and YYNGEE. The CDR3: CASSVSGTVNYGYTF. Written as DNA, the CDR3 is TGTGCCAGCAGCGTAAGTGGGACGGTAAACTATGGCTACACCTTC.

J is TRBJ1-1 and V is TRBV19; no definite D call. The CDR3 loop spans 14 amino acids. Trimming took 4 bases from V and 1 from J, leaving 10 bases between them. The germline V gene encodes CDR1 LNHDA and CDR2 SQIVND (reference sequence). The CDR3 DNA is TGTGCCAGTAGTAGGAAGTCAGCGAACACTGAAGCTTTCTTT. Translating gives CASSRKSANTEAFF.

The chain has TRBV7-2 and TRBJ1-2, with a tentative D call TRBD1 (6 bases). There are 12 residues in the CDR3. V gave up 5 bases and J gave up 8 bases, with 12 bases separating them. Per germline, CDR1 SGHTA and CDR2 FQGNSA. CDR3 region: CASSRGGDGYTF. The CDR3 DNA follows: TGTGCCAGCAGCCGAGGGGGGGACGGCTACACCTTC. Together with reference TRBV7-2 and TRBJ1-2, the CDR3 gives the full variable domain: GAGVSQSPSNKVTEKGKDVELRCDPISGHTALYWYRQSLGQGLEFLIYFQGNSAPDKSGLPSDRFSAERTGGSVSTLTIQRTQQEDSAVYLCASSRGGDGYTFGSGTRLTVV.

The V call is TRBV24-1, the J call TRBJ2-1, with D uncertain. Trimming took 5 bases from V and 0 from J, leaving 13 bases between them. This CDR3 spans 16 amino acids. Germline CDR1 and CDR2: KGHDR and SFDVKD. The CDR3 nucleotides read TGTGCCACCAGTGGAGACGAGGCGAGCTCCTACAATGAGCAGTTCTTC. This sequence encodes CATSGDEASSYNEQFF.

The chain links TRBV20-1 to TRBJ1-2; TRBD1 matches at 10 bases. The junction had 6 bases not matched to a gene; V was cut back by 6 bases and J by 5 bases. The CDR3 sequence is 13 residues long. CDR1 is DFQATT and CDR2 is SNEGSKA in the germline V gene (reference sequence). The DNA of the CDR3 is TGCAGTGCGAGACAGGGGGCGGAGTATGGCTACACCTTC. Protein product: CSARQGAEYGYTF.

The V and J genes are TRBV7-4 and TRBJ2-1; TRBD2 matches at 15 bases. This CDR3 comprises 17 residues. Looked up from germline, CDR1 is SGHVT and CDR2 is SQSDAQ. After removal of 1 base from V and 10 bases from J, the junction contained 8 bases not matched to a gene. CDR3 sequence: CASSLGRGLAGGKEQFF. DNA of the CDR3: TGTGCCAGCAGCTTAGGGCGCGGACTAGCGGGAGGGAAGGAGCAGTTCTTC.

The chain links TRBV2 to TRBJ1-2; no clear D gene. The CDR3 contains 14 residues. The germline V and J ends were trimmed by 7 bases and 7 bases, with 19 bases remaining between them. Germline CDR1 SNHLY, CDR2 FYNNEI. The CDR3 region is CASKERETSLGYTF. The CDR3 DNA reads TGTGCCAGCAAGGAAAGGGAGACGAGCCTTGGCTACACCTTC.

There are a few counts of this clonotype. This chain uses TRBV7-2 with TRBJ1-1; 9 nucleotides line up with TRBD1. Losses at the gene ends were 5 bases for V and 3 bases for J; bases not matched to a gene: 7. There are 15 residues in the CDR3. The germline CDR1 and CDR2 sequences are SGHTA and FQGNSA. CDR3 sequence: CASSPLQGAYTEAFF. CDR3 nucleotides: TGTGCCAGCAGCCCGCTACAGGGGGCCTACACTGAAGCTTTCTTT.

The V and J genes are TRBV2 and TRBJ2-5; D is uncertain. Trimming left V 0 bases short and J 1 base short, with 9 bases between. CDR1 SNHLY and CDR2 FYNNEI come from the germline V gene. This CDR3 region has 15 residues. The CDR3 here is CASSEAIDFQETQYF. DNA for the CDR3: TGTGCCAGCAGTGAAGCTATAGACTTCCAAGAGACCCAGTACTTC.